This entry concerns a single T cell receptor beta chain. The target antigen is unknown. This entry is derived from a study of T cells in Graves' hyperthyroidism and ophthalmopathy. Broader study findings: Clonotypes that were expanded in thyroid above 0.001 mostly appeared in blood too.

The TCR beta CDR3 regions underwent amplification using RNA transcripts as the source. A set of HTBI primers served as the primers for a first-round RT-PCR of the TCR CDR3. TCRdb reprocessed the multiplex PCR reads via MiXCR and lists one record per CDR3 protein. The profile shows 550,000 to 600,000 distinct CDR3 sequences, over 15% of them singletons. The material sequenced was blood. The receptor was derived from a woman between 18 and 29 years old with Graves' hyperthyroidism.

CDR3 nucleotides: TGTGCTAGTGGTTCATCTAGATTCGGCACCGGGGAGCTGTTTTTT. As protein: CASGSSRFGTGELFF. The V call is TRBV12-5, the J call TRBJ2-2; D gene unclear. The CDR3 runs 15 residues. Germline assignment: CDR1 LGHNT and CDR2 FRNRAP. Trimming stripped 4 bases from V and 4 bases from J, with 13 bases between.